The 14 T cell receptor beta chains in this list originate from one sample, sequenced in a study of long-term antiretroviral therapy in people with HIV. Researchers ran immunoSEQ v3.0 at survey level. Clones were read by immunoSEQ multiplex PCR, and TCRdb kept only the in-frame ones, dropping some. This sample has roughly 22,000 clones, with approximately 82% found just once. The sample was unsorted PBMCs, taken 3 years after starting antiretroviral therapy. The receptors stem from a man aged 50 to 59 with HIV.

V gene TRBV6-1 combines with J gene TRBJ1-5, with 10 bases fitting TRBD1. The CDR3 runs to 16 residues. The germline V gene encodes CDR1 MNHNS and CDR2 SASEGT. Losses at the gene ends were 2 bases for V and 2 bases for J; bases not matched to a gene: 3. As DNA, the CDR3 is TGTGCCAGCAGTGAATGGGGGACAGGGGGCAATCAGCCCCAGCATTTT. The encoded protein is CASSEWGTGGNQPQHF.

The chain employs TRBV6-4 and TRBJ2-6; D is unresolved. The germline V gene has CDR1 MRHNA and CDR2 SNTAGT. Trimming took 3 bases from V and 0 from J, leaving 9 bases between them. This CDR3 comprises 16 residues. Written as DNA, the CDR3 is TGTGCCAGCAGTGATGGCGGCCTCTCTGGGGCCAACGTCCTGACTTTC. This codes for CASSDGGLSGANVLTF.

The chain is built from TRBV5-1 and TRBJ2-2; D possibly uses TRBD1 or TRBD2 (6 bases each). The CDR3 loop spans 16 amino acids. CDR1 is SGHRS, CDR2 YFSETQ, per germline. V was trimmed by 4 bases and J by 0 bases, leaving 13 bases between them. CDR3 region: CASSPGAAPNTGELFF. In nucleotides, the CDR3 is TGCGCCAGCAGCCCGGGGGCGGCCCCGAACACCGGGGAGCTGTTTTTT.

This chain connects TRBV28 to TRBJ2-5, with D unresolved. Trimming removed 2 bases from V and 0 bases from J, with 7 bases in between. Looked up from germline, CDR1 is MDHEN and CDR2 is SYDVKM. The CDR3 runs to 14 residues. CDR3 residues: CASSLGGNQETQYF. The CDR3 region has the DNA TGTGCCAGCAGTTTAGGCGGAAACCAAGAGACCCAGTACTTC.

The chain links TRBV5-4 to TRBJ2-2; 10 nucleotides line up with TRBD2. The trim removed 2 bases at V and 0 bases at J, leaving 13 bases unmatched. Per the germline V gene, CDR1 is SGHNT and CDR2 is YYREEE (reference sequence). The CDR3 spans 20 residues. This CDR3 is CASSLGLSGRRLSNTGELFF. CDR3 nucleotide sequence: TGTGCCAGCAGCTTAGGCCTTAGCGGGAGGCGACTGTCGAACACCGGGGAGCTGTTTTTT. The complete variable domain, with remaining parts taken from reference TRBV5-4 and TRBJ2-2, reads ETGVTQSPTHLIKTRGQQVTLRCSSQSGHNTVSWYQQALGQGPQFIFQYYREEENGRGNFPPRFSGLQFPNYSSELNVNALELDDSALYLCASSLGLSGRRLSNTGELFFGEGSRLTVL.

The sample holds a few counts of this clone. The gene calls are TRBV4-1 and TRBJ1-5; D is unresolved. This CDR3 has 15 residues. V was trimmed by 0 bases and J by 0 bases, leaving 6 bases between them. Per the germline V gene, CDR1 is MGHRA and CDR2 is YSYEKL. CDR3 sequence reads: CASSQEGYSNQPQHF. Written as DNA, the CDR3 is TGCGCCAGCAGCCAAGAGGGGTATAGCAATCAGCCCCAGCATTTT.

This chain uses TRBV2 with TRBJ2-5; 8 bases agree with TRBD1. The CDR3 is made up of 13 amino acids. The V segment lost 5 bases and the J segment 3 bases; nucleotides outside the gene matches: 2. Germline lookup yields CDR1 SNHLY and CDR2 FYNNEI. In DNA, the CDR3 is TGTGCCAGCAGTTTGGACAGGGAAGAGACCCAGTACTTC. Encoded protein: CASSLDREETQYF.

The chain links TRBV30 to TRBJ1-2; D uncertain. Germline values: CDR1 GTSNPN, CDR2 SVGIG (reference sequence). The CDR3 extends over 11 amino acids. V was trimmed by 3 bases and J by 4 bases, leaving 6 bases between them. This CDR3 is CAWRPSYGYTF. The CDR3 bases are TGTGCCTGGAGACCCAGCTATGGCTACACCTTC.

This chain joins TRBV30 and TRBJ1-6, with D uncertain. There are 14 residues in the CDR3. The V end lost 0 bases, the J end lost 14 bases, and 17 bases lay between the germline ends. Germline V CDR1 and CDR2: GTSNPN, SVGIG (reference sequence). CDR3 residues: CAWSVRLSQSTLHF. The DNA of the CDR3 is TGTGCCTGGAGTGTACGACTTTCGCAATCAACCCTCCACTTT. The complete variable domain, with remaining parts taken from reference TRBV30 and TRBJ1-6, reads SQTIHQWPATLVQPVGSPLSLECTVEGTSNPNLYWYRQAAGRGLQLLFYSVGIGQISSEVPQNLSASRPQDRQFILSSKKLLLSDSGFYLCAWSVRLSQSTLHFGNGTRLTVT.

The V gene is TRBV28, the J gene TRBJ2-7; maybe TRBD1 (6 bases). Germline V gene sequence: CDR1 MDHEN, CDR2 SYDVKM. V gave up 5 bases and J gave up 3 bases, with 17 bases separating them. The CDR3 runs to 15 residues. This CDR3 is CASSPPGTQIYEQYF. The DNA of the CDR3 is TGTGCCAGCAGTCCCCCCGGGACACAAATCTACGAGCAGTACTTC.

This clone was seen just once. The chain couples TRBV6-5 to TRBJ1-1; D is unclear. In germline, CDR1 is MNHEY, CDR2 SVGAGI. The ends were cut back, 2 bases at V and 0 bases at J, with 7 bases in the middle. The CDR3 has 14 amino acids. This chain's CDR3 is CASSYGAMNTEAFF. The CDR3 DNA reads TGTGCCAGCAGTTACGGAGCGATGAACACTGAAGCTTTCTTT.

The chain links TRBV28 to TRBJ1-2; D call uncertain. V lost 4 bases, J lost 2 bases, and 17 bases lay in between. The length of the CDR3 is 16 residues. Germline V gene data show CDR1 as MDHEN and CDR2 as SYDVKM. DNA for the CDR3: TGTGCCAGCAGTTGGCGGGGAAGGGCTACAAACTATGGCTACACCTTC. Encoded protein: CASSWRGRATNYGYTF.

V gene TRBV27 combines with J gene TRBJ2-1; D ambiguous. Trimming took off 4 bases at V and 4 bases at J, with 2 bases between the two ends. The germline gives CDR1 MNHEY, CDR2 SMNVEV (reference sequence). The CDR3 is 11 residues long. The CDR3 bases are TGTGCCAGCAGTTATTACAATGAGCAGTTCTTC. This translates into CASSYYNEQFF.

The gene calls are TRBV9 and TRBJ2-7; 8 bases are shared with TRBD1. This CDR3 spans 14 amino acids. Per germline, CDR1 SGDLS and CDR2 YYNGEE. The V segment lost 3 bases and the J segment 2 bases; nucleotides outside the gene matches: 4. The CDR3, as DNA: TGTGCCAGCAGCGGCACAGGGGGGACCTACGAGCAGTACTTC. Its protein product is CASSGTGGTYEQYF.